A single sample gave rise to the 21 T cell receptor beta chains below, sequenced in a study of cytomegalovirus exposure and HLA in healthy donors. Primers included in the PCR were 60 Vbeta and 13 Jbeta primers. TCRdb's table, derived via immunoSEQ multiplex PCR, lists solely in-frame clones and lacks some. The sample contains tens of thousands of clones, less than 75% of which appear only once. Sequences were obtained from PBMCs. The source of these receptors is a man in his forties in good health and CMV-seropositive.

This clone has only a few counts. The chain's CDR3 is CASSSGLAGWSTDTQYF. CDR3 DNA sequence: TGTGCCAGCAGCTCGGGACTAGCGGGCTGGAGCACAGATACGCAGTATTTT. The chain carries TRBV7-3 and TRBJ2-3; 12 positions match TRBD2. Trimming at V came to 4 bases and at J to 0 bases, leaving 5 bases not matched to a gene. In germline, CDR1 is SGHTA, CDR2 FQGTGA. The CDR3 loop spans 17 amino acids.

The CDR3 reads CASSAQQGLDNYGYTF. CDR3 coding DNA: TGTGCCAGCAGCGCCCAACAGGGTTTAGATAACTATGGCTACACCTTC. The chain has TRBV13 and TRBJ1-2; D may be TRBD1 (6 bases). CDR1 and CDR2 (germline): PRHDT, FYEKMQ (reference sequence). The CDR3 totals 16 residues. V was shortened by 5 bases and J by 1 base, with 17 bases between the two germline ends.

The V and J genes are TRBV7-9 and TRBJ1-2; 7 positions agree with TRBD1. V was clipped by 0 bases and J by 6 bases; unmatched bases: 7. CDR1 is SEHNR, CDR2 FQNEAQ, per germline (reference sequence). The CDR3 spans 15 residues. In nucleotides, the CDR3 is TGTGCCAGCAGCTTAGCTCCGACAGGGACCAATGGCTACACCTTC. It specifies CASSLAPTGTNGYTF.

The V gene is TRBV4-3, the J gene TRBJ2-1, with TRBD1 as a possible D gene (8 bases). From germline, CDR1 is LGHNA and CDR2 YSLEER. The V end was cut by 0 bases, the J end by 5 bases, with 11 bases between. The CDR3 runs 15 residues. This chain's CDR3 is CASSQDTGGDNEQFF. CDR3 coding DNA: TGCGCCAGCAGCCAAGATACAGGGGGGGACAATGAGCAGTTCTTC.

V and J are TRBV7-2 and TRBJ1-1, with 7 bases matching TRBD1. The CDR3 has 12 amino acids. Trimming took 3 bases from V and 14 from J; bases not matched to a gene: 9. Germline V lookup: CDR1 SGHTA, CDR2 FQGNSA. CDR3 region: CASSFPGGNPFF. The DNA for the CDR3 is TGTGCCAGCAGCTTCCCAGGGGGAAACCCGTTCTTT.

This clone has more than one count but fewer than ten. DNA for the CDR3: TGTGCCAGCAGCGCTTCAGGGTTAAGCAATCAGCCCCAGCATTTT. This translates into CASSASGLSNQPQHF. The chain is built from TRBV7-6 and TRBJ1-5; D perhaps matches TRBD1 (5 bases). Trimming pared 5 bases from V and 1 base from J, leaving 12 bases between. The CDR3 is made up of 15 amino acids. The germline V gene encodes CDR1 SGHVS and CDR2 FNYEAQ.

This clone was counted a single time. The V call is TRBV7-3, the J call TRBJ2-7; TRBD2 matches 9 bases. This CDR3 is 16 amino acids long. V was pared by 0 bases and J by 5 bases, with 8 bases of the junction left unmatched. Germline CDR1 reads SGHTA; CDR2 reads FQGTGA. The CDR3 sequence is CASSLTGGLAHHEQYF. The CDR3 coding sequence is TGTGCCAGCAGCTTAACTGGGGGACTAGCCCACCACGAGCAGTACTTC.

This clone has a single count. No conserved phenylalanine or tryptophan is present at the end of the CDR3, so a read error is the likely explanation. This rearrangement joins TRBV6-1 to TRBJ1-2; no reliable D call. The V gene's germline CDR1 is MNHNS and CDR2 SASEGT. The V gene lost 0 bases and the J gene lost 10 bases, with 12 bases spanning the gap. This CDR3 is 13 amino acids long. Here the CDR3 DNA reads TGTGCCAGCAGTGAAGCGCGGGTGGGCGCCTACACCGTC. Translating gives CASSEARVGAYTV.

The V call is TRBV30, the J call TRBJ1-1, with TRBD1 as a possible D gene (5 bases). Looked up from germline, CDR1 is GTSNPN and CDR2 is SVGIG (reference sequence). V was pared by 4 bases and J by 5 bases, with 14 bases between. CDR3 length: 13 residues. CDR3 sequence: CAWNAGLVTEAFF. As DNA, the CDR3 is TGTGCCTGGAACGCAGGGCTTGTGACTGAAGCTTTCTTT. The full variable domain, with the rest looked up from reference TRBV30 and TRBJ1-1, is SQTIHQWPATLVQPVGSPLSLECTVEGTSNPNLYWYRQAAGRGLQLLFYSVGIGQISSEVPQNLSASRPQDRQFILSSKKLLLSDSGFYLCAWNAGLVTEAFFGQGTRLTVV.

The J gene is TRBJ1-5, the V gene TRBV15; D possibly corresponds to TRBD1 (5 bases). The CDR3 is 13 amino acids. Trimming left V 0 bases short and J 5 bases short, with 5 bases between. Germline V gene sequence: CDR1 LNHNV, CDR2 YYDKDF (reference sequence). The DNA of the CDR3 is TGTGCCACCAGCAGAGAAGGGGATCAGCCCCAGCATTTT. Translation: CATSREGDQPQHF.

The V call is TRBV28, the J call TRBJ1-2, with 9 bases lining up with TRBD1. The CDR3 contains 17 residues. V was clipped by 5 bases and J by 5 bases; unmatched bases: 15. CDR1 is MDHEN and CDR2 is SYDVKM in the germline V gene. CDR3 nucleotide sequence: TGTGCCAGCAGTAAAGAAGGACAGGGGACCTTATCGTATGGCTACACCTTC. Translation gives CASSKEGQGTLSYGYTF.

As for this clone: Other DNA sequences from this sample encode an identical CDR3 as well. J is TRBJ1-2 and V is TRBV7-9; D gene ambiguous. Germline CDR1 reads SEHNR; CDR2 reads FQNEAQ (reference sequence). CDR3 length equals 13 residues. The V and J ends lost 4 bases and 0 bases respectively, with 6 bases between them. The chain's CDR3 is CASSSPPNYGYTF. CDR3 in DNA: TGTGCCAGCAGCTCCCCTCCTAACTATGGCTACACCTTC.

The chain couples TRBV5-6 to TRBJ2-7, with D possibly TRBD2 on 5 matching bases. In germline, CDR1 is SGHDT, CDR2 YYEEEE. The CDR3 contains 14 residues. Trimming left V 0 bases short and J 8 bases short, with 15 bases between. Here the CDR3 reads CASSLEWGPGKQYF. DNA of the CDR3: TGTGCCAGCAGCTTGGAATGGGGTCCGGGGAAGCAGTACTTC.

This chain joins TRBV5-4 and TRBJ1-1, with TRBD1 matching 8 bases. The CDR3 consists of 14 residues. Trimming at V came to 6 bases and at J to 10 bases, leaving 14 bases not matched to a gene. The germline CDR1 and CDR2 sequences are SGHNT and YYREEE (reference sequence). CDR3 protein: CASNNQTGGGRAFF. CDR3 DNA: TGTGCCAGCAACAACCAAACAGGGGGTGGACGAGCTTTCTTT.

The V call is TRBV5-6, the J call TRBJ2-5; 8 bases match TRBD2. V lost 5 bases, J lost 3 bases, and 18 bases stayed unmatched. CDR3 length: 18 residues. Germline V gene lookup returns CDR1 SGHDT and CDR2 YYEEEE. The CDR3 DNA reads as TGTGCCAGCAGTCTCGGGGGGGTAGAGGGAACTCGGGAAGAGACCCAGTACTTC. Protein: CASSLGGVEGTREETQYF.

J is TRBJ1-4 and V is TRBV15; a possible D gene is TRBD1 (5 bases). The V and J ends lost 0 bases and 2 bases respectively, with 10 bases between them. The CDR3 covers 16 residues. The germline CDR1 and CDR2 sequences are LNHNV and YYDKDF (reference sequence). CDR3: CATSRDLGLTNEKLFF. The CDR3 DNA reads TGTGCCACCAGCAGAGATTTGGGGCTGACTAATGAAAAACTGTTTTTT.

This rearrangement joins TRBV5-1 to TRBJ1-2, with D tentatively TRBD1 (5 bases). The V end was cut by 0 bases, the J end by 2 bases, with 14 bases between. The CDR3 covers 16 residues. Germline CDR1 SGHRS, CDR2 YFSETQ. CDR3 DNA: TGCGCCAGCAGCTTGGGGTCGGGCAGGGCAAACTATGGCTACACCTTC. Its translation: CASSLGSGRANYGYTF.

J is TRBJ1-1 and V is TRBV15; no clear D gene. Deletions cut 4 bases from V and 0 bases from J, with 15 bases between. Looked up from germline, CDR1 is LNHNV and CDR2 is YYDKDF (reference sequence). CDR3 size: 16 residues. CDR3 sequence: CATSTNRGTMNTEAFF. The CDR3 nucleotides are TGTGCCACCAGCACCAATAGAGGCACTATGAACACTGAAGCTTTCTTT.

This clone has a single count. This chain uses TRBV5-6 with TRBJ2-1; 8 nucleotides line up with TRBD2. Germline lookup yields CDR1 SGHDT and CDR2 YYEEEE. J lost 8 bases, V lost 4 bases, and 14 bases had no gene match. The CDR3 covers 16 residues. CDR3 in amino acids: CASSLLRGALQYEQFF. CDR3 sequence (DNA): TGTGCCAGCAGCCTCCTGCGGGGGGCCCTACAATATGAGCAGTTCTTC. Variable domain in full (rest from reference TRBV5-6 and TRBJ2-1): DAGVTQSPTHLIKTRGQQVTLRCSPKSGHDTVSWYQQALGQGPQFIFQYYEEEERQRGNFPDRFSGHQFPNYSSELNVNALLLGDSALYLCASSLLRGALQYEQFFGPGTRLTVL.

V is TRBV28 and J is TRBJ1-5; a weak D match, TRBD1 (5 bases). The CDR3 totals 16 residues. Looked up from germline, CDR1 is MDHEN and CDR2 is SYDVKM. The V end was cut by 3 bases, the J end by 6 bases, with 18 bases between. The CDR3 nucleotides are TGTGCCAGCAGTTTGAGTGGACATCAGGTCGGTCAGCCCCAGCATTTT. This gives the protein CASSLSGHQVGQPQHF.

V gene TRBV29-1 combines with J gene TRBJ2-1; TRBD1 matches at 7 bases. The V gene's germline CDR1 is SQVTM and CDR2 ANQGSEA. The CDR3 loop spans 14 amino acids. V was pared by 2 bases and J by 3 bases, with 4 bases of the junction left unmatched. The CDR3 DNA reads TGCAGCGTTGAAAGGGCAGGGGGCTACAATGAGCAGTTCTTC. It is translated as CSVERAGGYNEQFF.